This T cell receptor (beta chain) was identified during a study of beta chain features in type 1 diabetes. Study context: Healthy donors and patients had similar age, gender and cell yields. Whole-study findings and limits: PCR might show a preference for shorter templates, equally across patients and controls.

Since all of the isolated RNA was reverse transcribed, expressed TCRB transcripts were what got sequenced. Clones were sequenced by immunoSEQ multiplex PCR, and TCRdb holds only the in-frame ones, with some missing. The sample lists 130,000 to 150,000 clones; about 10% were seen once. A note on this clone: Its antigen is currently unknown.

The sequence came from a man aged 18 to 30 in good health. The sample was central memory CD4+ T cells from blood.

The CDR3 DNA reads TGTGCCAGCAGCTTAAGCACAGGGAGAACCGGGGAGCTGTTTTTT. Protein sequence: CASSLSTGRTGELFF. The V call is TRBV7-2, the J call TRBJ2-2; D might be TRBD1 (6 bases). CDR3 length equals 15 residues. Deletions cut 2 bases from V and 5 bases from J, with 12 bases between. Germline V CDR1 and CDR2: SGHTA, FQGNSA.